This is a list of T cell receptor beta chains from one sample in a study of T cell responses to AZD1222 COVID-19 vaccine. Assay used: immunoSEQ multiplex PCR; TCRdb lists only in-frame clones, some missing. The sample holds about 150,000 clones, 90% seen once. Sequencing used peripheral blood, obtained 28 days after the second AZD1222 dose. The receptor source for this set is an adult who received the AZD1222 COVID-19 vaccine. Both conserved end residues are part of each CDR3. D genes are given only for firm matches. A clone size is listed for some rows: how often the clone was seen (once, few, many), or a class if it is expanded.

clone_size	v_call	cdr3_length	j_call	d_call	cdr3_aa	cdr3_nt
NA	TRBV5-6	15	TRBJ2-1	NA	CASSLEWGVRDEQFF	TGTGCCAGCAGCTTGGAATGGGGGGTCCGGGATGAGCAGTTCTTC
NA	TRBV6-1	16	TRBJ1-5	NA	CASSDRGKGSNQPQHF	TGTGCCAGCAGTGACCGGGGCAAAGGGAGCAATCAGCCCCAGCATTTT
once	TRBV6-5	15	TRBJ1-3	TRBD1	CASSWDRVAGNTIYF	TGTGCCAGCAGTTGGGACAGGGTCGCTGGAAACACCATATATTTT
NA	TRBV5-1	14	TRBJ2-3	NA	CASSLGTSTDTQYF	TGCGCCAGCAGCCTCGGGACTAGCACAGATACGCAGTATTTT
NA	TRBV9	13	TRBJ2-7	TRBD1	CASSRDRGGEQHF	TGTGCCAGCAGCCGGGACAGGGGTGGCGAGCAGCACTTC
NA	TRBV5-4	14	TRBJ1-2	NA	CASSFQTVNYGYTF	TGTGCCAGCAGCTTCCAAACAGTTAACTATGGCTACACCTTC
once	TRBV7-9	13	TRBJ1-4	NA	CASSPGVNEKLFF	TGTGCCAGCAGCCCGGGTGTAAATGAAAAACTGTTTTTT
NA	TRBV3-1/TRBV3-2	14	TRBJ2-7	TRBD2	CASSQAGGGYEQYF	TGTGCCAGCAGCCAAGCAGGCGGGGGATACGAGCAGTACTTC
NA	TRBV23-1	14	TRBJ1-4	TRBD1	CASSSGGSNEKLFF	TGCGCCAGCAGTTCAGGGGGCTCTAATGAAAAACTGTTTTTT
NA	TRBV7-9	18	TRBJ2-6	NA	CASSRAASYFSGANVLTF	TGTGCCAGCAGCCGGGCAGCATCATATTTCTCTGGGGCCAACGTCCTGACTTTC
NA	TRBV5-1	15	TRBJ2-6	NA	CASIHTGPGANVLTF	TGCGCCAGCATCCATACAGGGCCCGGGGCCAACGTCCTGACTTTC
NA	TRBV5-8	16	TRBJ1-1	NA	CASRPYSWKVNTEAFF	TGTGCCAGCAGACCCTACAGTTGGAAAGTGAACACTGAAGCTTTCTTT
NA	TRBV28	11	TRBJ2-7	NA	CASSSPYEQYF	TGTGCCAGCAGTTCCCCCTACGAGCAGTACTTC
NA	TRBV9	17	TRBJ1-1	NA	CASSVNVGRGMNTEAFF	TGTGCCAGCAGCGTAAACGTTGGAAGGGGAATGAACACTGAAGCTTTCTTT
NA	TRBV24-1	15	TRBJ2-7	TRBD1	CATSVGTGYSYEQYF	TGTGCCACCAGTGTGGGGACAGGTTACTCCTACGAGCAGTACTTC
NA	TRBV3-1/TRBV3-2	12	TRBJ2-7	NA	CASSETSYEQYF	TGTGCCAGCAGCGAGACTAGCTACGAGCAGTACTTC